This is a list of T cell receptor beta chains from one sample in a study of CD8 T cells in ankylosing spondylitis. TCRdb passed the 5' RACE reads through MiXCR, listing each CDR3 protein once. The sample records just under 350,000 distinct CDR3 sequences, roughly 14% being singletons. Sequenced material: blood, either unsorted or a sorted T cell fraction (not recorded which). These receptors all stem from a male donor with ankylosing spondylitis or in good health (not recorded which). CDR3s include the opening cysteine and the closing phenylalanine or tryptophan. D genes are given only for firm matches. The listing skips clone size in some rows; elsewhere it reads once, few, many or a size class.

TRBV20-1	TRBJ2-3	few	-	TGCAGTGCTGTAGACTTCCTGAGCACAGATACGCAGTATTTT	CSAVDFLSTDTQYF
TRBV7-2	TRBJ1-2	-	-	TGTGCCAGCAGCTTTGGCTGGGACTTTCCATTC	CASSFGWDFPF
TRBV3-1	TRBJ1-6	-	-	TGTGCCAGCACGGGATGGGGCTCACCCCTCCACTTT	CASTGWGSPLHF
TRBV12-3/TRBV12-4	TRBJ2-1	few	-	TGTGCCAGCATTCAGACTGCCCCAAATGAGCAGTTCTTC	CASIQTAPNEQFF
TRBV12-3/TRBV12-4	TRBJ2-3	-	TRBD1	TGTGCCAGCAGTTTCCCGACAGGGGGCACAGATACGCAGTATTTT	CASSFPTGGTDTQYF
TRBV20-1	TRBJ2-7	few	TRBD2	TGCAGTGCGCCCAACAGCGGGGGGGCCGGAGAGCAGTACTTC	CSAPNSGGAGEQYF
TRBV10-3	TRBJ2-2	-	-	TGTGCCATCAGTTCCGGGCTTTCGGGAACCGGGGAGCTGTTTTTT	CAISSGLSGTGELFF
TRBV7-9	TRBJ2-2	-	-	TGTGCCAGCAGCTTAGCCATCTCCCTCGCCGGGGAGCTGTTTTTT	CASSLAISLAGELFF
TRBV12-3/TRBV12-4	TRBJ2-4	few	-	TGTGCCAGCACCCTAGGTGGGACATTAGCCAAAAACATTCAGTACTTC	CASTLGGTLAKNIQYF
TRBV4-2	TRBJ1-1	-	-	TGTGCCAGCAGCCAAGGGGGGTTGAGGACTGAAGCTTTCTTT	CASSQGGLRTEAFF
TRBV12-3/TRBV12-4	TRBJ1-4	many	TRBD1	TGTGCCAGCAGCTCTGGACAGGGGATTAATGAAAAACTGTTTTTT	CASSSGQGINEKLFF
TRBV5-6	TRBJ2-3	few	TRBD2	TGTGCCAGCAGCGTAGCGGGAGGGGTGACAGATACGCAGTATTTT	CASSVAGGVTDTQYF
TRBV6-6	TRBJ2-1	-	TRBD1	TGTGCCAGCAGCCAGGGGGTCAATGAGCAGTTCTTC	CASSQGVNEQFF
TRBV20-1	TRBJ2-3	few	TRBD1	TGCAGTGCTAGGACAGGGAATTCAGATACGCAGTATTTT	CSARTGNSDTQYF
TRBV24-1	TRBJ2-1	few	-	TGTGCCACCAGTGATCCCCAGGCCAGCGGTGAGCAGTTCTTC	CATSDPQASGEQFF
TRBV2	TRBJ2-7	-	TRBD1	TGTGCCAGCGGACGTATGCGGATTGGGACAGGGGGGTCGTACGAGCAGTACTTC	CASGRMRIGTGGSYEQYF
TRBV5-6	TRBJ2-2	many	-	TGTGCCAGCAGCTTGAGGGGTCACACCGGGGAGCTGTTTTTT	CASSLRGHTGELFF
TRBV12-5	TRBJ1-1	-	-	TGTGCTAGTGGACCGGAATTCGCTGAAGCTTTCTTT	CASGPEFAEAFF
TRBV7-8	TRBJ1-5	few	-	TGTGCCAGCAGCTTAATGGGCACCTCACCTAGGCAGCCCCAGCATTTT	CASSLMGTSPRQPQHF
TRBV3-1	TRBJ1-1	few	TRBD1	TGTGCCAGCGCCTCAACAGGGGGAGTGACTGAAGCTTTCTTT	CASASTGGVTEAFF
TRBV5-1	TRBJ2-5	-	-	TGCGCCAGCAGCTTGGAAGGATGGGAGTCGTGGGAGACCCAGTACTTC	CASSLEGWESWETQYF
TRBV20-1	TRBJ2-5	few	-	TGCAGTGCACTCGCTAACCAAGAGACCCAGTACTTC	CSALANQETQYF
TRBV20-1	TRBJ1-1	-	-	TGCAGTGCTAGAGAGGGTCGGAACACTGAAGCTTTCTTT	CSAREGRNTEAFF
TRBV7-9	TRBJ1-1	-	-	TGTGCCAGCAGCTTACATGGGGAGGGTACTGAAGCTTTCTTT	CASSLHGEGTEAFF
TRBV7-8	TRBJ2-5	-	TRBD1	TGTGCCAGCAGCTTAGTGGTGGCAGGGGGCGGCGAGACCCAGTACTTC	CASSLVVAGGGETQYF
TRBV5-1	TRBJ1-2	-	-	TGCGCCAGCAGCCTGCTAGGGGTCAGGGCTAACTATGGCTACACCTTC	CASSLLGVRANYGYTF
TRBV5-1	TRBJ2-7	-	TRBD1	TGCGCCAGCAGTTTGACTGTGGACAGGGGATACGGGCAGTACTTC	CASSLTVDRGYGQYF
TRBV12-3/TRBV12-4	TRBJ1-6	-	-	TGTGCCAGCAGTTTAGATACAGCCGGGGGTAATTCACCCCTCCACTTT	CASSLDTAGGNSPLHF
TRBV7-9	TRBJ2-2	many	TRBD1	TGTGCCAGCAGCCTGGACAGGGCCAACACCGGGGAGCTGTTTTTT	CASSLDRANTGELFF
TRBV14	TRBJ2-3	few	-	TGTGCCAGCAGCCAAGGCTTCGGACGGAAGAACACAGATACGCAGTATTTT	CASSQGFGRKNTDTQYF
TRBV20-1	TRBJ2-2	few	-	TGCAGTGCTAGAGGAGGCGGATGGGGGGGGGAGCTGTTTTTT	CSARGGGWGGELFF
TRBV6-2/TRBV6-3	TRBJ2-3	-	-	TGTGCCAGCAGCCTAAACCCTCCAGGAGGCGCAGATACGCAGTATTTT	CASSLNPPGGADTQYF
TRBV20-1	TRBJ2-2	few	-	TGCAGTGCTAGAACCGGGACGGTGAACACCGGGGAGCTGTTTTTT	CSARTGTVNTGELFF
TRBV5-1	TRBJ2-3	-	-	TGCGCCAGCAGCTTTACAGGGCCAGAGGCAGATACGCAGTATTTT	CASSFTGPEADTQYF
TRBV5-1	TRBJ2-5	few	TRBD2	TGCGCCAGCAGCTCAGGCAAGCGGGGGTTCCAAGAGACCCAGTACTTC	CASSSGKRGFQETQYF
TRBV24-1	TRBJ2-7	few	-	TGTGCCACCAGTGAGGACAACAGCTACGAGCAGTACTTC	CATSEDNSYEQYF
TRBV30	TRBJ2-7	-	-	TGTGCCTGGAGTGTAGCGTCCCGAGGCGAGCAGTACTTC	CAWSVASRGEQYF
TRBV12-3/TRBV12-4	TRBJ2-5	few	TRBD2	TGTGCCAGCAGCCTACTAGCGGGGGGGCGGAGGGGAGAGACCCAGTACTTC	CASSLLAGGRRGETQYF
TRBV28	TRBJ2-7	-	TRBD2	TGTGCCAGCACTCCCTCGGGGGGAATAAGGACCTACGAGCAGTACTTC	CASTPSGGIRTYEQYF
TRBV20-1	TRBJ2-3	-	-	TGCAGCTTCTTCGAGGGGGGGGGAGATACGCAGTATTTT	CSFFEGGGDTQYF
TRBV5-1	TRBJ2-6	-	-	TGCGCCAGCAGCTTGGATAGCGGCCCTGGGGCCAACGTCCTGACTTTC	CASSLDSGPGANVLTF
TRBV4-1	TRBJ2-7	-	-	TGCGCCAGCAGCCAAGATGAGAAGGGTGGAGCAAACTACGAGCAGTACTTC	CASSQDEKGGANYEQYF
TRBV24-1	TRBJ2-1	few	-	TGTGCCACCAGTGATCCCACTAGAGAGATGAATGAGCAGTTCTTC	CATSDPTREMNEQFF
TRBV5-1	TRBJ1-2	few	-	TGCGCCAGCAGCTTGGAGGCGGTAGTTGGCTACACCTTC	CASSLEAVVGYTF
TRBV12-3/TRBV12-4	TRBJ1-1	medium-sized	-	TGTGCCAGCAGTTTCGGGTGGGGGCGAGGAACTGAAGCTTTCTTT	CASSFGWGRGTEAFF